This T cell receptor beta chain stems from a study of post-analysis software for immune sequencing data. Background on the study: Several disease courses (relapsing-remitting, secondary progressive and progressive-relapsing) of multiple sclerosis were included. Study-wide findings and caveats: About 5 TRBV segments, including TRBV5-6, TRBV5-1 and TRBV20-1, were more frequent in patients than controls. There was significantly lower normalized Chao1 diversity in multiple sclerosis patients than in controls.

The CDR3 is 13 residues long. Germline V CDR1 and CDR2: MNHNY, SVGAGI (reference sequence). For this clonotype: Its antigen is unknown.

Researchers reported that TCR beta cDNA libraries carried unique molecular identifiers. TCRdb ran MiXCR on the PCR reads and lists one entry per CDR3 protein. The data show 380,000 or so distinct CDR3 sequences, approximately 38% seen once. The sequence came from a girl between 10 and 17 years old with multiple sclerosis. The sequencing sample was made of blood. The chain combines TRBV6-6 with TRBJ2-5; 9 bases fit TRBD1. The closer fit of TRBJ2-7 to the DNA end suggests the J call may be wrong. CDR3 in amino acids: CASKAGTGTEQYF. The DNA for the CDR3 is TGTGCCAGCAAGGCCGGGACAGGGACCGAGCAGTACTTC.